This T cell receptor beta chain came from a study of T-cell reconstitution after alpha-beta-depleted transplantation in children. The library targeted TCRbeta and was prepared with unique molecular identifiers. TCRdb re-called the PCR reads with MiXCR, one entry per CDR3 protein. The table lists hundreds of thousands of distinct CDR3 sequences, around a third of them singletons, with approximately 2.3% in the top ten. CDR1 and CDR2 from the germline V gene are ENHRY and SYGVKD. Trimming shortened V by 3 bases and J by 2 bases, and 14 bases separated the two germline ends. CDR3 length: 15 amino acids.

The sequencing here drew on PBMCs from the stem cell graft donor, taken from the stem cell graft. The sequence was collected from a human donor who donated a stem cell graft to a child with aplastic anemia. The chain employs TRBV10-3 and TRBJ2-7; perhaps D is TRBD1 or TRBD2 (5 bases each). CDR3 protein: CAISDTLRDAYEQYF. The CDR3 coding sequence is TGTGCCATCAGTGATACGTTACGGGACGCCTACGAGCAGTACTTC.